This T cell receptor beta chain was sequenced in a study of CD8+CD57+ T cells in acquired aplastic anemia. Genomic DNA acted as the template from which TCR beta VDJ combination and CDR3 sequence profiling were carried out. TCRdb re-called the reads through MiXCR, storing one row per CDR3 protein. The sample holds fewer than 300,000 distinct CDR3 sequences, roughly 82% seen once. This CDR3 contains 16 residues. The germline V gene encodes CDR1 SEHNR and CDR2 FQNEAQ (reference sequence). V was trimmed by 3 bases and J by 8 bases, leaving 20 bases between them. By flow cytometry, patients selected for sequencing had shown an expansion of CD8+CD57+ cells.

This chain joins TRBV7-9 and TRBJ2-1; D is tentatively TRBD1 or TRBD2 (7 bases each). The sequenced sample was sorted CD4+, CD8+, or CD8+CD57+ T cells (not recorded which) from PBMCs. The sequence came from a human donor with aplastic anemia. The CDR3 spells CASSFQTRGGFDEQFF. The CDR3 DNA reads TGTGCCAGCAGCTTTCAAACCAGGGGGGGGTTTGATGAGCAGTTCTTC.